A single sample gave rise to the 16 T cell receptor beta chains below, sequenced in a study of post-analysis software for immune sequencing data. Overall study findings and caveats: When patients were compared with controls, 4 or 5 TRBV segments were more frequent, TRBV5-6, TRBV5-1 and TRBV20-1 among them.

No antigen has been assigned to these receptors. TCR beta cDNA libraries had unique molecular identifiers. TCRdb re-called the PCR reads through MiXCR, storing one row per CDR3 protein. The table includes about 820,000 distinct CDR3 sequences, under 70% detected once. The sequenced sample consisted of blood. Receptors were obtained from a girl under 18 with multiple sclerosis.

This chain connects TRBV12-3 or TRBV12-4 to TRBJ2-3, with TRBD2 identical over 9 bases. The CDR3 extends over 16 amino acids. V dropped 4 bases and J dropped 6; count of bases not matched to a gene: 11. This CDR3 is CASSWRLAEGWDTQYF. The DNA of the CDR3 is TGTGCCAGCAGTTGGAGACTAGCGGAGGGCTGGGATACGCAGTATTTT.

This chain uses TRBV20-1 with TRBJ2-7, with 7 bases matching TRBD2. The V segment lost 5 bases and the J segment 4 bases; nucleotides outside the gene matches: 14. This CDR3 contains 15 residues. CDR1 and CDR2 from the germline V gene are DFQATT and SNEGSKA (reference sequence). Here the CDR3 reads CSAEGRDSLGYEQYF. The CDR3 DNA follows: TGCAGTGCTGAGGGGAGGGACTCCCTGGGGTACGAGCAGTACTTC.

The chain couples TRBV12-3 or TRBV12-4 to TRBJ2-6; a possible D gene is TRBD1 (5 bases). The CDR3 is made up of 17 amino acids. V was pared by 4 bases and J by 0 bases, with 13 bases between. The CDR3 is CASSYQNRYSGANVLTF. The CDR3 DNA reads TGTGCCAGCAGTTACCAAAACAGGTACTCTGGGGCCAACGTCCTGACTTTC.

This chain joins TRBV5-5 and TRBJ2-1; TRBD2 matches 7 bases. Germline CDR1 and CDR2: SGHKS and YYEKEE (reference sequence). The CDR3 spans 17 residues. V gave up 0 bases and J gave up 6 bases; unmatched junction bases: 12. This CDR3 reads CASSLDALAVLLNEQFF. Here the CDR3 DNA reads TGTGCCAGCAGCTTGGACGCGCTAGCGGTTCTTCTCAATGAGCAGTTCTTC.

The rearrangement uses TRBV5-1 and TRBJ1-1; no clear D. V lost 0 bases and J 2 bases, leaving 8 bases between the germline ends. Germline CDR1 SGHRS, CDR2 YFSETQ. The CDR3 runs to 14 residues. CDR3: CASSLDAANTEAFF. CDR3 nucleotide sequence: TGCGCCAGCAGCTTGGACGCAGCCAACACTGAAGCTTTCTTT. Using reference TRBV5-1 and TRBJ1-1 for the parts outside the CDR3, the full variable domain is KAGVTQTPRYLIKTRGQQVTLSCSPISGHRSVSWYQQTPGQGLQFLFEYFSETQRNKGNFPGRFSGRQFSNSRSEMNVSTLELGDSALYLCASSLDAANTEAFFGQGTRLTVV.

The chain recombines TRBV7-9 with TRBJ1-1; D remains ambiguous. The CDR3 sequence is 14 residues long. V lost 4 bases and J 1 base, leaving 10 bases between the germline ends. Germline CDR1 and CDR2: SEHNR and FQNEAQ (reference sequence). For the CDR3, the DNA is TGTGCCAGCAGCTCCGAGGGCACGAACACTGAAGCTTTCTTT. Protein: CASSSEGTNTEAFF.

The chain is built from TRBV6-1 and TRBJ1-5; a weak D match, TRBD1 (6 bases). The CDR3 is 15 amino acids. Germline V lookup: CDR1 MNHNS, CDR2 SASEGT. Deletions cut 7 bases from V and 2 bases from J, with 15 bases between. In DNA form, the CDR3 reads TGTGCCAGCAATAACGGACAGCCGGGCAATCAGCCCCAGCATTTT. This sequence encodes CASNNGQPGNQPQHF.

This clonotype was detected a few times. The rearrangement uses TRBV12-3 or TRBV12-4 and TRBJ2-4, with 7 bases fitting TRBD1. V lost 6 bases, J lost 5 bases, and 4 bases stayed unmatched. This CDR3 is built from 13 residues. The chain's CDR3 is CASRQGVENIQYF. The CDR3 DNA reads as TGTGCCAGCAGGCAGGGGGTCGAAAACATTCAGTACTTC.

On this clonotype itself: Relative to the germline gene, one junction end is altered; a read error may explain this. The chain carries TRBV5-1 and TRBJ2-7; D could derive from TRBD1 or TRBD2 (6 bases each). Germline V gene data show CDR1 as SGHRS and CDR2 as YFSETQ. The CDR3 sequence is 15 residues long. The CDR3 reads CASSGQRVLPYGQYF. CDR3 coding DNA: TGCGCCAGCAGCGGACAGCGGGTTCTTCCCTACGGGCAGTACTTC. The full variable domain, its missing parts supplied by reference TRBV5-1 and TRBJ2-7, is KAGVTQTPRYLIKTRGQQVTLSCSPISGHRSVSWYQQTPGQGLQFLFEYFSETQRNKGNFPGRFSGRQFSNSRSEMNVSTLELGDSALYLCASSGQRVLPYGQYFGPGTRLTVT.

This clonotype was seen only a few times. V usage is TRBV2 and J usage is TRBJ1-5, with 8 bases lining up with TRBD1. CDR3 length: 14 amino acids. CDR1 is SNHLY and CDR2 is FYNNEI in the germline V gene. V dropped 6 bases and J dropped 2; count of bases not matched to a gene: 3. The CDR3 DNA sequence: TGTGCCAGCAGGCGGGGACAGGGCAATCAGCCCCAGCATTTT. Translation: CASRRGQGNQPQHF.

This chain uses TRBV10-3 with TRBJ2-1; 12 bases fit TRBD2. This CDR3 comprises 14 residues. V dropped 4 bases and J dropped 9; count of bases not matched to a gene: 4. CDR1 and CDR2 from the germline V gene are ENHRY and SYGVKD. The CDR3 sequence is CAISGLAGASEQFF. The CDR3, as DNA: TGTGCCATCAGTGGACTAGCGGGAGCCAGTGAGCAGTTCTTC.

V gene TRBV3-1 combines with J gene TRBJ1-5, with D maybe TRBD1 (6 bases). The germline V and J ends were trimmed by 1 base and 1 base, with 11 bases remaining between them. In germline, CDR1 is LGHDT, CDR2 YNNKEL (reference sequence). This CDR3 is 16 amino acids long. The CDR3 sequence: CASSQGSGVSNQPQHF. CDR3 sequence (DNA): TGTGCCAGCAGCCAAGGATCAGGGGTGAGCAATCAGCCCCAGCATTTT.

This clonotype was found a few times. This chain uses TRBV9 with TRBJ1-2, with D maybe TRBD1 (5 bases). The CDR3 has 15 amino acids. The V gene's germline CDR1 is SGDLS and CDR2 YYNGEE. Trimming removed 4 bases at V and 3 bases at J, with 16 bases between. CDR3 nucleotide sequence: TGTGCCAGCAGCTCAGCTGGGGGGATTGACTATGGCTACACCTTC. Encoded protein: CASSSAGGIDYGYTF.

The CDR3 bases are TGCGCCAGCAGCCAAGTGGGACTAGCGGGGTACAATGAGCAGTACTTC. Its translation: CASSQVGLAGYNEQYF. The rearrangement joins TRBV4-1 to TRBJ2-5, with 13 bases lining up with TRBD2. The CDR3 has 16 amino acids. CDR1 and CDR2 (germline): MGHRA, YSYEKL. J lost 11 bases, V lost 1 base, and 10 bases had no gene match.

V gene TRBV30 combines with J gene TRBJ1-6; 11 nucleotides agree with TRBD1. The V segment lost 4 bases and the J segment 9 bases; nucleotides outside the gene matches: 8. Per the germline V gene, CDR1 is GTSNPN and CDR2 is SVGIG (reference sequence). The CDR3 runs 15 residues. The CDR3 reads CAWKRTGGIGSPLHF. Here the CDR3 DNA reads TGTGCCTGGAAACGGACAGGGGGCATCGGTTCACCCCTCCACTTT.

This clonotype was recorded only once. V is TRBV14 and J is TRBJ2-7; D might be TRBD1 or TRBD2, each matching 7 bases. Germline loops: CDR1 SGHDN, CDR2 FVKESK. The CDR3 covers 20 residues. Deletions cut 1 base from V and 0 bases from J, with 25 bases between. The CDR3 sequence: CASSQGVGDSTSEISYEQYF. The CDR3 region has the DNA TGTGCCAGCAGCCAAGGGGTGGGGGACAGCACTAGCGAAATCTCCTACGAGCAGTACTTC.